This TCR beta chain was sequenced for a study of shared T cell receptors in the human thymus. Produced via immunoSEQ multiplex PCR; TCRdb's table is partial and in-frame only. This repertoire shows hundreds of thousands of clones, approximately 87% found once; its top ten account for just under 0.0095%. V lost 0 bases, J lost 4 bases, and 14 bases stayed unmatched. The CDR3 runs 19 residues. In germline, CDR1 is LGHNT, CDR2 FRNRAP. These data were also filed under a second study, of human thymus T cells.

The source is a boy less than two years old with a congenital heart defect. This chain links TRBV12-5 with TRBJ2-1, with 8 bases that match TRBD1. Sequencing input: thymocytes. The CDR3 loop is CASGLVIGSTGEGYNEQFF. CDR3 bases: TGTGCTAGTGGTTTGGTTATCGGCTCGACAGGGGAAGGTTACAATGAGCAGTTCTTC. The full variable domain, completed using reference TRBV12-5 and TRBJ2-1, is DARVTQTPRHKVTEMGQEVTMRCQPILGHNTVFWYRQTMMQGLELLAYFRNRAPLDDSGMPKDRFSAEMPDATLATLKIQPSEPRDSAVYFCASGLVIGSTGEGYNEQFFGPGTRLTVL.